One TCR beta chain is described in this entry. Profiled with immunoSEQ multiplex PCR; TCRdb holds only in-frame clones, not every one. The table lists 120,000 or so clones, roughly 79% of them singletons. The source of the sample is a study of blood T cell repertoires in COVID-19. Across the study: The analysed material was cDNA or gDNA that came from T cells, B-cell-depleted T cells, or PBMCs.

The CDR3 consists of 16 residues. Sequenced input: peripheral blood. This clonotype was sampled from a woman over 75 with active or convalescent COVID-19. This sequence joins TRBV21-1 and TRBJ2-7; the table's D gene call, TRBD2, was not cross checked with the DNA. TRBV21-1 is a documented pseudogene. The CDR3 spells CASSKGGSGSIHEQYF. The CDR3 bases are TGTGCCAGCAGCAAAGGGGGTAGCGGGAGTATCCACGAGCAGTACTTC.